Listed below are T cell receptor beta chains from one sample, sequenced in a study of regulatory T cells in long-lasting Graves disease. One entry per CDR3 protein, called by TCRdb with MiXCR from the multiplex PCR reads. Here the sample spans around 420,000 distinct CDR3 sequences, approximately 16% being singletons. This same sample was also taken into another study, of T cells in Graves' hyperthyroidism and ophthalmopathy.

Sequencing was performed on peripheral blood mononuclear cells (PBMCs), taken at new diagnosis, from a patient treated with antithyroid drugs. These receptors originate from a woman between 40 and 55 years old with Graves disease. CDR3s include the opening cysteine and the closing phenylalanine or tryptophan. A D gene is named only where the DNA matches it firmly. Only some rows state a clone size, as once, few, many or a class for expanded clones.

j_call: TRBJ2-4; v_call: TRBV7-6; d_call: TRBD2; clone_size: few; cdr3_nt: TGTGCCAGCAGCTTAGGTAGCGGGAGTATGAACATTCAGTACTTC; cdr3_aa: CASSLGSGSMNIQYF
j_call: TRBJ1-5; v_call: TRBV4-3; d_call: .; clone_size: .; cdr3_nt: TGCGCCAGCAGCCCGGTCGGCAATCAGCCCCAGCATTTT; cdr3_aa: CASSPVGNQPQHF
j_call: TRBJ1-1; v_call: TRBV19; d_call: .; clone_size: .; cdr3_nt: TGTGCCAGTAGTATGGCAGACGGCACTGAAGCTTTCTTT; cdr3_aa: CASSMADGTEAFF
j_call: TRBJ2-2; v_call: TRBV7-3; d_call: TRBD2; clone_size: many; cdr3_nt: TGTGCCAGCACCCTTGGTGGGCTAGCGGGAGGCAACACCGGGGAGCTGTTTTTT; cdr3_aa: CASTLGGLAGGNTGELFF
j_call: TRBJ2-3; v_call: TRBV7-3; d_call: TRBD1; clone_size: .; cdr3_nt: TGTGCCAGCAGCTTAGATAATATCGGGACAGGGACCACAGATACGCAGTATTTT; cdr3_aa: CASSLDNIGTGTTDTQYF
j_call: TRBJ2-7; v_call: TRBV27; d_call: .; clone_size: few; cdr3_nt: TGTGCCAGCAGTTTAAAGTCCGGGGCAGGGTGGGCCTACGAGCAGTACTTC; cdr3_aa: CASSLKSGAGWAYEQYF
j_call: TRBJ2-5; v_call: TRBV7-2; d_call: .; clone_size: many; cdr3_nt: TGTGCCAGCAGCCACTACGCTGAACAGGGTCTTCTCTCAGGGACCCAGTACTTC; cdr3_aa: CASSHYAEQGLLSGTQYF
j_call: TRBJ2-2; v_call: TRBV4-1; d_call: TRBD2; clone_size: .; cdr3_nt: TGCGCCAGCGGACGGGAGGGCCCCGGGGAGCTGTTTTTT; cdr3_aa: CASGREGPGELFF
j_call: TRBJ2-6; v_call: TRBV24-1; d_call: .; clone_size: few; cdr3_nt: TGTGCCACCGGGCCAGGGTTTCGTCCTGGGGCCAACGTCCTGACTTTC; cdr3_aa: CATGPGFRPGANVLTF
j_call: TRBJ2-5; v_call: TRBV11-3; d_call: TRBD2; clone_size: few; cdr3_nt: TGTGCCAGCAGCTTAGATAGCACTAGCGGGGAGACCCAGTACTTC; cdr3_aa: CASSLDSTSGETQYF
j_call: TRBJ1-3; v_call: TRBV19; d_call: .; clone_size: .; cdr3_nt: TGTGCCAGTAGGGGACCCGAACTAGCTTATGGAAACACCATATATTTT; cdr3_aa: CASRGPELAYGNTIYF
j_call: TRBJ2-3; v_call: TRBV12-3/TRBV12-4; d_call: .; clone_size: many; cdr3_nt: TGTGCCAGCAGTTTAGGGCGGGCTGGCACAGATACGCAGTATTTT; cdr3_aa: CASSLGRAGTDTQYF
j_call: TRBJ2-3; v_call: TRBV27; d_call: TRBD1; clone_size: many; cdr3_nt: TGTGCCAGCAGTTCCTGGACAGGCTCGGCCACAGATACGCAGTATTTT; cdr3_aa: CASSSWTGSATDTQYF
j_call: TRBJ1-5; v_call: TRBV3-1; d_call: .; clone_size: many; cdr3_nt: TGTGCCAGCAGCTCCGAATGGGATCAGCCCCAGCATTTT; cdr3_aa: CASSSEWDQPQHF
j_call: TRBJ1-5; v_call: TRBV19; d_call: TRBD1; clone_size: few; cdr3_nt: TGTGCCAGTTGGGACAGGGCAAGCAATCAGCCCCAGCATTTT; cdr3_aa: CASWDRASNQPQHF
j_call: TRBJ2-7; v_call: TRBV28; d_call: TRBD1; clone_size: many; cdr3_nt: TGTGCCAGCAGCCCTTTGGGGACAGGGGGGGACGAGCAGTACTTC; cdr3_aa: CASSPLGTGGDEQYF
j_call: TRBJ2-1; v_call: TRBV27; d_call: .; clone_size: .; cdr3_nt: TGTGCCAGCAGTTTTACATTGGCACAGGATCAATACAATGAGCAGTTCTTC; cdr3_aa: CASSFTLAQDQYNEQFF
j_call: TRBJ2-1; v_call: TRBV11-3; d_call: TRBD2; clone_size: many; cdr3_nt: TGTGCCAGCAGCCCGTTGAGCGGGAGGGACAATGAGCAGTTCTTC; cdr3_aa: CASSPLSGRDNEQFF
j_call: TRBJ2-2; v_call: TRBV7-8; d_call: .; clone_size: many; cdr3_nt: TGTGCCAGCAGCCCACGGGTTTCTGGAGGGGAGCTGTTTTTT; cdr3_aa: CASSPRVSGGELFF
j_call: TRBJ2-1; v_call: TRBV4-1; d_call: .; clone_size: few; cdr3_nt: TGCGCCAGCAGCCAAGAAGAATCGGCGGAGGGCTCCTACAATGAGCAGTTCTTC; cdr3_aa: CASSQEESAEGSYNEQFF
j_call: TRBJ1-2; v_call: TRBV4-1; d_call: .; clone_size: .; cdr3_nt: TGCGCCAGCAGCCCTTGGGGGGGGGAATTGGACTATGGCTACACCTTC; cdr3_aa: CASSPWGGELDYGYTF
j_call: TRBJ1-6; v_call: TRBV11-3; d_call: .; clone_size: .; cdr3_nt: TGTGCCAGGGAGGGTGGGTCCGTCCTCCACTTT; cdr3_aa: CAREGGSVLHF
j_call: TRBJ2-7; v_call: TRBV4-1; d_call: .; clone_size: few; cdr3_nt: TGCGCCAGCAGCCGCTCAGGCAGGGCCAACGAGCAGTACTTC; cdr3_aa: CASSRSGRANEQYF
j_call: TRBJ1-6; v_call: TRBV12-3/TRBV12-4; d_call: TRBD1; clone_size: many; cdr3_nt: TGTGCCAGCAGCCGACAGGGGGTCAATTCACCCCTCCACTTT; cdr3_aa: CASSRQGVNSPLHF
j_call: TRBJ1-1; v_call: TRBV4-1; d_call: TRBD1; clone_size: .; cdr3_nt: TGCGCCAGCAGCCCGACAGGGGACCCTGAAGCTTTCTTT; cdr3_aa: CASSPTGDPEAFF
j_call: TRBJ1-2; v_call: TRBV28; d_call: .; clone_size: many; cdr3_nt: TGTGCCAGCAGTTCTTTAGGGGATGATAAAGGATATGGCTACACCTTC; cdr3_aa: CASSSLGDDKGYGYTF
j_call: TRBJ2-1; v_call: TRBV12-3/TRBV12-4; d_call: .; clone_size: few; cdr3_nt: TGTGCCAGCAGTTTTTTTGGTGGGGGAAATGAGCAGTTCTTC; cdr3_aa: CASSFFGGGNEQFF
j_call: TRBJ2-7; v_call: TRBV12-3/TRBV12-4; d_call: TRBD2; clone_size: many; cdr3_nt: TGTGCCAGCAGTTTAAGGCGGGAGGCCGAGCAGTACTTC; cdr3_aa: CASSLRREAEQYF
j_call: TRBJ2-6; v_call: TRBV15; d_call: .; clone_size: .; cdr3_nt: TGTGCCACCAGCAGAGATTTATTGAGCACTGGGGCCAACGTCCTGACTTTC; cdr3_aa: CATSRDLLSTGANVLTF
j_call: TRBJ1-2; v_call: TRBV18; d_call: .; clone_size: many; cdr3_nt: TGTGCCAGCTCCGCCGGACGGAACTATGGCTACACCTTC; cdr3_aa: CASSAGRNYGYTF
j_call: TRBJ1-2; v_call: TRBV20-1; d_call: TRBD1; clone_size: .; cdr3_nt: TGCAGTGCCAAGGGGACAGGGGAGGACTATGGCTACACCTTC; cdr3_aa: CSAKGTGEDYGYTF
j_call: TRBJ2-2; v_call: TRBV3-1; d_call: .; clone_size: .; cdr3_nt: TGTGCCAGCAGCCAAGACTGGGGGCAGTGGACCGGGGAGCTGTTTTTT; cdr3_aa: CASSQDWGQWTGELFF
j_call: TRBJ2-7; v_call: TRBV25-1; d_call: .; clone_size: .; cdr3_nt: TGTGCCAGCAGTGAATCCCCCTCCTACGAGCAGTACTTC; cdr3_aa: CASSESPSYEQYF
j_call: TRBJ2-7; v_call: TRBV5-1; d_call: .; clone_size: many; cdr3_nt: TGCGCCAGCAGCTTGGAGGACGCAGAATACGAGCAGTACTTC; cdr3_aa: CASSLEDAEYEQYF
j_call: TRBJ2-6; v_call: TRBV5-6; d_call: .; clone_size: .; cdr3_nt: TGTGCCAGCAGCTCATCAGGGGCTGGGGCCAACGTCCTGACTTTC; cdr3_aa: CASSSSGAGANVLTF
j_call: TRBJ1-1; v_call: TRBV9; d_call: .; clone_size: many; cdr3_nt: TGTGCCAGCAGCGAACTGGGACGGACGAACACTGAAGCTTTCTTT; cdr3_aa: CASSELGRTNTEAFF
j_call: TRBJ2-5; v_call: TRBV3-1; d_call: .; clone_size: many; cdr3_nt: TGTGCCAGCAGCCAACAGCGGGCTGAGACCCAGTACTTC; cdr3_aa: CASSQQRAETQYF
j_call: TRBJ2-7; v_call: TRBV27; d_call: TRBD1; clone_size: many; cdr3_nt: TGTGCCAGCAGTCCCACGACAGGGGGCGAGCAGTACTTC; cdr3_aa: CASSPTTGGEQYF
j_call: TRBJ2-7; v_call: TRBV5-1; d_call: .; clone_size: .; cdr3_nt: TGCGCCAGCAGCCCCCAGAGAGACTCCTACGAGCAGTACTTC; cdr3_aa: CASSPQRDSYEQYF
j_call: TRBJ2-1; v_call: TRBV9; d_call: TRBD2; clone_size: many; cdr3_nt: TGTGCCAGCAGCGTAGAGGCGGGAGGCCCCTACAATGAGCAGTTCTTC; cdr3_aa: CASSVEAGGPYNEQFF
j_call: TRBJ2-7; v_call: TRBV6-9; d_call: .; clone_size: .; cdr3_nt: TGTGCCAGCAGTTACTCACAGGGTACCCTGACCCGGGGCGAGCAGTACTTC; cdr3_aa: CASSYSQGTLTRGEQYF
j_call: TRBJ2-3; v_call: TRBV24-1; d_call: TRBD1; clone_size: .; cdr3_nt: TGTGCCACCAGTGATTCGAAGGGGGCGCTCACAGATACGCAGTATTTT; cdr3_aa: CATSDSKGALTDTQYF
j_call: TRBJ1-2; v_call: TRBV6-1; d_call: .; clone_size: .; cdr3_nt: TGTGCCAGCAGTCGGGGACGCGTAAACTATGGCTACACCTTC; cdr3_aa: CASSRGRVNYGYTF
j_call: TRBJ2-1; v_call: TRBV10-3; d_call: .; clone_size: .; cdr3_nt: TGTGCCATCAGTGAGTCGGGGCTCCTCAATGAGCAGTTCTTC; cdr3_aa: CAISESGLLNEQFF
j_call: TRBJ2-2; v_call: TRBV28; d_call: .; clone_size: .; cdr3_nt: TGTGCCAGCAGTTTCTGGGGGGAGGACACCGGGGAGCTGTTTTTT; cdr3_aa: CASSFWGEDTGELFF
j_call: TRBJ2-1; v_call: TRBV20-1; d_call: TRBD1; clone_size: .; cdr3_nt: TGCAGTGCTAGCCGCCCACAGGGGGGTATTTACAATGAGCAGTTCTTC; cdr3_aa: CSASRPQGGIYNEQFF
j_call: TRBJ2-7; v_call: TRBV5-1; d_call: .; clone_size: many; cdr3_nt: TGCGCCAGCAGCTTAGTCGAAGGAGAGCAGTACTTC; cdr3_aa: CASSLVEGEQYF
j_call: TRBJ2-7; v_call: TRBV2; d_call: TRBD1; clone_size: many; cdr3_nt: TGTGCCAGCAAAGGGACAGGGTTCTACGAGCAGTACTTC; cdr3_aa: CASKGTGFYEQYF
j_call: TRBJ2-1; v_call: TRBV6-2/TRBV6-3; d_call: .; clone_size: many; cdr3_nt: TGTGCCAGCAGTCTTGCCGAGAGCTCCTACAATGAGCAGTTCTTC; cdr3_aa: CASSLAESSYNEQFF
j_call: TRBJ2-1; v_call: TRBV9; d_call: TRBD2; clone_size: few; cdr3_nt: TGTGCCAGCAGCCTCCGGACTAGCGGGAGTACATCCTACAATGAGCAGTTCTTC; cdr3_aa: CASSLRTSGSTSYNEQFF
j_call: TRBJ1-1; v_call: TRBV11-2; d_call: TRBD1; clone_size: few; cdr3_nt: TGTGCCAGCAGCCCGCTTGGGACAGGGGGCATCGCTGAAGCTTTCTTT; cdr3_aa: CASSPLGTGGIAEAFF
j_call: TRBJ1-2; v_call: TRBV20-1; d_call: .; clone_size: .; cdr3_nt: TGCAGTGCTAGAGATCTGGCAGGGACCTATGGCTACACCTTC; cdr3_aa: CSARDLAGTYGYTF
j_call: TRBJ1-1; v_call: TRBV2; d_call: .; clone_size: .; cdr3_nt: TGTGCCAGCAGATTGGCAGGGACTGAAGCTTTCTTT; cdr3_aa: CASRLAGTEAFF
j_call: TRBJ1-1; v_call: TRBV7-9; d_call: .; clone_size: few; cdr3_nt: TGTGCCAGCATCGAGAGCAGGGGACCGTTAAACACTGAAGCTTTCTTT; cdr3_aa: CASIESRGPLNTEAFF
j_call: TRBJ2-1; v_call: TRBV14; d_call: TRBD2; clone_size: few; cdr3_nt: TGTGCCAGCAGCCAACTTAGGGACTATCCAACTTGGAGCTCCTACAATGAGCAGTTCTTC; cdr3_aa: CASSQLRDYPTWSSYNEQFF
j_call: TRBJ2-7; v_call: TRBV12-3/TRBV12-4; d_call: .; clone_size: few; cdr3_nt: TGTGCCAGCAGTCCCAATCGGCCCGGGGGCGTTCACGAGCAGTACTTC; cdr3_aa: CASSPNRPGGVHEQYF
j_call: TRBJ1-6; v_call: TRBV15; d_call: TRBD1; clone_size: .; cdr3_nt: TGTGCCACGGGACAGGGGTTTTCACCCCTCCACTTT; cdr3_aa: CATGQGFSPLHF